This T cell receptor beta chain appears in the sequencing data of a study of T-cell reconstitution after alpha-beta-depleted transplantation in children. Unique molecular identifiers were used in preparing the TCRbeta library. In TCRdb, the PCR reads were re-called with MiXCR into one record per CDR3 protein. The sample shows about 510,000 distinct CDR3 sequences, over 9.5% of them seen only once. V was clipped by 3 bases and J by 1 base, with 11 bases between them. The CDR3 totals 15 residues. Per the germline V gene, CDR1 is SGHRS and CDR2 is YFSETQ. The clonotype was recovered from a female patient aged 2-15 years who had a stem cell transplant for aplastic anemia, so the T cells may come from the graft donor. The sample was PBMCs, mostly from graft donor cells, taken 180 days after TCRalphabeta/CD19-depleted stem cell transplant. The chain links TRBV5-1 to TRBJ2-1, with D perhaps TRBD1 or TRBD2 (5 bases each). CDR3 nucleotide sequence: TGCGCCAGCAGCTCCGGGACGGAGTCCTACAATGAGCAGTTCTTC. Translation: CASSSGTESYNEQFF. Full variable domain (outside the CDR3, taken from reference TRBV5-1 and TRBJ2-1): KAGVTQTPRYLIKTRGQQVTLSCSPISGHRSVSWYQQTPGQGLQFLFEYFSETQRNKGNFPGRFSGRQFSNSRSEMNVSTLELGDSALYLCASSSGTESYNEQFFGPGTRLTVL.